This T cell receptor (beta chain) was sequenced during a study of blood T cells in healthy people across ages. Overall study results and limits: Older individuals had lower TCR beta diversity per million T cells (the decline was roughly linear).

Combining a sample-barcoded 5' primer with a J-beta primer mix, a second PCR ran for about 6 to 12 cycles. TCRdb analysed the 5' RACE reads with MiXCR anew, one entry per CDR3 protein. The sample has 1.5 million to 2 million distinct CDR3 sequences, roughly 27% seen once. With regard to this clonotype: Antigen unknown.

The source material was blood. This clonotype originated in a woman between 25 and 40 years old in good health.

CDR3 loop: CASQGRGLEAFF. The CDR3 nucleotides read TGTGCCAGCCAGGGCAGGGGTTTGGAAGCTTTCTTT. The J gene is TRBJ1-1, the V gene TRBV19, with D possibly TRBD1 on 6 matching bases. The CDR3 has 12 amino acids. CDR1 and CDR2 (germline): LNHDA, SQIVND (reference sequence). V was shortened by 9 bases and J by 8 bases, with 16 bases between the two germline ends.